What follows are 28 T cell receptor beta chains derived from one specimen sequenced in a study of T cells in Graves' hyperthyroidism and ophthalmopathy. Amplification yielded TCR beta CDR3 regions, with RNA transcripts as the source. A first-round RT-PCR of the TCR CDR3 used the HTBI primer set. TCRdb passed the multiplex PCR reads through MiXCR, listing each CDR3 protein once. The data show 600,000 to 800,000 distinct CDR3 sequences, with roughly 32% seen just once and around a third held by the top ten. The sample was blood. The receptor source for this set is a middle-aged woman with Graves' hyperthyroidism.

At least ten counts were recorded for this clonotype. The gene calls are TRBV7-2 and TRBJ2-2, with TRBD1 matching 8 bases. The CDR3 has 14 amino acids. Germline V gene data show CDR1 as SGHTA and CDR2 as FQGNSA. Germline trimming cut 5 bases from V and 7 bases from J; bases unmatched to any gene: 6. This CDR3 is CASSPMDRVGELFF. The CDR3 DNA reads TGTGCCAGCAGCCCCATGGACAGGGTCGGGGAGCTGTTTTTT. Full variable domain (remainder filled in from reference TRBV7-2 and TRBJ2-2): GAGVSQSPSNKVTEKGKDVELRCDPISGHTALYWYRQSLGQGLEFLIYFQGNSAPDKSGLPSDRFSAERTGGSVSTLTIQRTQQEDSAVYLCASSPMDRVGELFFGEGSRLTVL.

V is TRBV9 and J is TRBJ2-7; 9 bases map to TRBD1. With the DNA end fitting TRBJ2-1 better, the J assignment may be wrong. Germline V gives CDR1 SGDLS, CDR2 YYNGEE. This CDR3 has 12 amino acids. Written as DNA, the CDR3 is TGTGCCAGCAGCGCACAGGGGGCTGAGCAGTTCTTC. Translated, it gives CASSAQGAEQFF.

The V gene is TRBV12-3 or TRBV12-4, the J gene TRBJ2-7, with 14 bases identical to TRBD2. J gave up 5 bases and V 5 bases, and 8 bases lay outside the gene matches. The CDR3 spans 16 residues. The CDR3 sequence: CASSPGTSGSWHEQYF. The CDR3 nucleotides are TGTGCCAGCAGTCCCGGGACTAGCGGGAGCTGGCACGAGCAGTACTTC.

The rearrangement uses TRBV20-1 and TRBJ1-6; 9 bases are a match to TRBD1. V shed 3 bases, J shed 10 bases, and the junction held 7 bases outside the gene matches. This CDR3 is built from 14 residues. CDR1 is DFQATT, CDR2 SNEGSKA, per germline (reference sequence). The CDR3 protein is CSASPGQGSSPLHF. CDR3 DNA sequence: TGCAGTGCTAGCCCGGGACAGGGCAGCTCACCCCTCCACTTT.

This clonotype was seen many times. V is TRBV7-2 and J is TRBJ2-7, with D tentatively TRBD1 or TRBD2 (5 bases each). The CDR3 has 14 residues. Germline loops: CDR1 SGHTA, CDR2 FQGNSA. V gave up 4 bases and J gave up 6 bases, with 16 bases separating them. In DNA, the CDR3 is TGTGCCAGCAGCTCCGGGACGACTGGGGGCGAGCAGTACTTC. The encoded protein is CASSSGTTGGEQYF.

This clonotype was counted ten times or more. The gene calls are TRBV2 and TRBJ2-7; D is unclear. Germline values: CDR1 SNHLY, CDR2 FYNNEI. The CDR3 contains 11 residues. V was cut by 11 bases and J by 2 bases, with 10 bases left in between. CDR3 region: CAASSAYEQYF. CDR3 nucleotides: TGTGCCGCGTCGTCCGCCTACGAGCAGTACTTC.

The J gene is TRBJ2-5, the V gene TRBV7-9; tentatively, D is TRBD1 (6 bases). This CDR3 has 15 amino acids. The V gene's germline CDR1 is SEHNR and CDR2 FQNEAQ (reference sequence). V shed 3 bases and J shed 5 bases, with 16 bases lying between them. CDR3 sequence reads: CASSFLGTGTETQYF. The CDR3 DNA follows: TGTGCCAGCAGCTTCTTGGGCACAGGGACGGAGACCCAGTACTTC.

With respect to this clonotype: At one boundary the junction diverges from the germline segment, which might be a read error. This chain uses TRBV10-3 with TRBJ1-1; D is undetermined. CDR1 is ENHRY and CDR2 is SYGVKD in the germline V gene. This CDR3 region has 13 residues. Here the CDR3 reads CAINPSQNTEASF. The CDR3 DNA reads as TGTGCCATCAACCCATCACAGAACACTGAAGCTTCCTTT.

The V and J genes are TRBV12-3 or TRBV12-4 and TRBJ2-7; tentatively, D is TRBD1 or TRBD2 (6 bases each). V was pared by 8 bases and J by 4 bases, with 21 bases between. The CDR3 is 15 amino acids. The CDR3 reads CASCGGLTSTYEQYF. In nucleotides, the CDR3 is TGTGCCAGCTGTGGGGGGCTAACGAGTACATACGAGCAGTACTTC.

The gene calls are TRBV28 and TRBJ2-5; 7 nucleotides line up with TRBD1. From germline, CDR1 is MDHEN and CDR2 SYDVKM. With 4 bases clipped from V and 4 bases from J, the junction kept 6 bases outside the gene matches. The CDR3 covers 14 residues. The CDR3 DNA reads TGTGCCAGCAGTTCAAGGGGGCTTCGAGAGACCCAGTACTTC. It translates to CASSSRGLRETQYF.

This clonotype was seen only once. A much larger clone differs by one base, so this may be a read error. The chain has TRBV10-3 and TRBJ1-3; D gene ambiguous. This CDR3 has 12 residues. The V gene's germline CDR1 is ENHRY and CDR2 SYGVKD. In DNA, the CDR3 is TGTGCCATCAAGCGTTCTGGAAACACCACATATTTT. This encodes CAIKRSGNTTYF.

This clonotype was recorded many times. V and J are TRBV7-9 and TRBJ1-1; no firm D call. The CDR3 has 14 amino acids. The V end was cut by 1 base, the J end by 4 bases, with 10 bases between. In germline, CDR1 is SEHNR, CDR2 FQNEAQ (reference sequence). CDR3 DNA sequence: TGTGCCAGCAGCTTAGGAGGAGGAATCACTGAAGCTTTCTTT. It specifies CASSLGGGITEAFF. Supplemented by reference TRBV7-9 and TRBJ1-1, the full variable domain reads DTGVSQNPRHKITKRGQNVTFRCDPISEHNRLYWYRQTLGQGPEFLTYFQNEAQLEKSRLLSDRFSAERPKGSFSTLEIQRTEQGDSAMYLCASSLGGGITEAFFGQGTRLTVV.

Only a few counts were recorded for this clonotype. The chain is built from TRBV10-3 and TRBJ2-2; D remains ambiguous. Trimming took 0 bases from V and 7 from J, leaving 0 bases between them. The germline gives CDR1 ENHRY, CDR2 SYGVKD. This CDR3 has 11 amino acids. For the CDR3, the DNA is TGTGCCATCAGTGAGTCCGGGGAGCTGTTTTTT. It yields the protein CAISESGELFF.

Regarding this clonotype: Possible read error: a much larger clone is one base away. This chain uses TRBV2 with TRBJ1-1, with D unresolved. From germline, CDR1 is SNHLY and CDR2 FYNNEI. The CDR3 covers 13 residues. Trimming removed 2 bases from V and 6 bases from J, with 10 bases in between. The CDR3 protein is CASSEREVAEAFF. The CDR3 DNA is TGTGCCAGCAGTGAAAGGGAAGTGGCTGAAGCTTTCTTT.

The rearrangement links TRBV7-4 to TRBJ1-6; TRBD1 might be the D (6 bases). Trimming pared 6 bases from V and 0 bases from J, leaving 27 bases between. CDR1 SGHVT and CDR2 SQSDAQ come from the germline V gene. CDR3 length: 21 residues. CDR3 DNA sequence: TGTGCCAGCAGAATAATTAACTCGGGTCCCAAACAGGGCTCCTATAATTCACCCCTCCACTTT. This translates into CASRIINSGPKQGSYNSPLHF.

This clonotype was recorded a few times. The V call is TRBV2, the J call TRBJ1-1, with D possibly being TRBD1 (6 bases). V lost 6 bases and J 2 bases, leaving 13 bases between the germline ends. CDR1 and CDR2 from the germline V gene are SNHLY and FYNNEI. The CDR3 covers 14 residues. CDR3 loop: CASSKSGVNTEAFF. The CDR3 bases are TGTGCCAGCAGCAAGTCAGGGGTCAACACTGAAGCTTTCTTT. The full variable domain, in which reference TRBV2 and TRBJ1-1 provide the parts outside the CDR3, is EPEVTQTPSHQVTQMGQEVILRCVPISNHLYFYWYRQILGQKVEFLVSFYNNEISEKSEIFDDQFSVERPDGSNFTLKIRSTKLEDSAMYFCASSKSGVNTEAFFGQGTRLTVV.

CDR3 nucleotides: TGTGCCAGCAGCCTACTAGCGGGGGACGGCACCGGGGAGCTGTTTTTT. This encodes CASSLLAGDGTGELFF. This chain uses TRBV6-1 with TRBJ2-2; 11 positions agree with TRBD2. J gave up 4 bases and V 6 bases, and 7 bases lay outside the gene matches. Germline CDR1 reads MNHNS; CDR2 reads SASEGT. CDR3 size: 16 residues.

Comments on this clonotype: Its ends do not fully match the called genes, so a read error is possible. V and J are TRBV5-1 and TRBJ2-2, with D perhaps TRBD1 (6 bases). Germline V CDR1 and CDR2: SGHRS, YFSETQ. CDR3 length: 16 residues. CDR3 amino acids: CASSLSRTVNTRELFF. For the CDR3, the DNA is TGCGCCAGCAGCTTGTCCCGGACAGTCAACACCAGGGAGCTGTTTTTT.

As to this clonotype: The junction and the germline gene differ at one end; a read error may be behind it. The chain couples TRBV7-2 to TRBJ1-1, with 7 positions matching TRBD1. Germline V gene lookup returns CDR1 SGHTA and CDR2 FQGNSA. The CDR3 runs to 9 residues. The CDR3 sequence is CASSEGTVF. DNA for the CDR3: TGTGCCAGCAGCGAAGGGACAGTCTTT. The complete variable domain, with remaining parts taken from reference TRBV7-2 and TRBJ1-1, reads GAGVSQSPSNKVTEKGKDVELRCDPISGHTALYWYRQSLGQGLEFLIYFQGNSAPDKSGLPSDRFSAERTGGSVSTLTIQRTQQEDSAVYLCASSEGTVFGQGTRLTVV.

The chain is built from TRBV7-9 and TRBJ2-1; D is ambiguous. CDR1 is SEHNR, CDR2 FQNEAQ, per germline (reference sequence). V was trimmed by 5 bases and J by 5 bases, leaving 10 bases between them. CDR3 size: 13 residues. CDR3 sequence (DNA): TGTGCCAGCAGCACGGACGCCCACAATGAGCAGTTCTTC. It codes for CASSTDAHNEQFF. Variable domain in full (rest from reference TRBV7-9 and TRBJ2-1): DTGVSQNPRHKITKRGQNVTFRCDPISEHNRLYWYRQTLGQGPEFLTYFQNEAQLEKSRLLSDRFSAERPKGSFSTLEIQRTEQGDSAMYLCASSTDAHNEQFFGPGTRLTVL.

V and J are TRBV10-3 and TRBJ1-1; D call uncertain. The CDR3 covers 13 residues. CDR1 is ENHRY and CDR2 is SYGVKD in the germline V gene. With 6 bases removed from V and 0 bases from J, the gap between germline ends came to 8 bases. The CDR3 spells CAIRPTVNTEAFF. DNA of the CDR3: TGTGCCATCAGACCGACGGTGAACACTGAAGCTTTCTTT.

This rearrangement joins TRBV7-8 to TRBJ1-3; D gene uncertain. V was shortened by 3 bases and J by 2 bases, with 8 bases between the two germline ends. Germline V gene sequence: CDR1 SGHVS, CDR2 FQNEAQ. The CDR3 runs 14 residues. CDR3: CASSFAGTGNTIYF. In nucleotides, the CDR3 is TGTGCCAGCAGCTTTGCCGGGACTGGAAACACCATATATTTT. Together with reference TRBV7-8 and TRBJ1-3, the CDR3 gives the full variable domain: GAGVSQSPRYKVAKRGQDVALRCDPISGHVSLFWYQQALGQGPEFLTYFQNEAQLDKSGLPSDRFFAERPEGSVSTLKIQRTQQEDSAVYLCASSFAGTGNTIYFGEGSWLTVV.

The CDR3 spells CASSAGQGYVTNTEAFF. The CDR3, as DNA: TGTGCCAGCAGCGCGGGACAGGGGTATGTAACAAACACTGAAGCTTTCTTT. The chain links TRBV9 to TRBJ1-1; TRBD1 agrees at 10 bases. V trimming: 3 bases; J trimming: 2 bases; junction bases outside the gene matches: 10. CDR1 is SGDLS and CDR2 is YYNGEE in the germline V gene. The length of the CDR3 is 17 residues. The variable domain in full, completed from reference TRBV9 and TRBJ1-1, reads DSGVTQTPKHLITATGQRVTLRCSPRSGDLSVYWYQQSLDQGLQFLIQYYNGEERAKGNILERFSAQQFPDLHSELNLSSLELGDSALYFCASSAGQGYVTNTEAFFGQGTRLTVV.

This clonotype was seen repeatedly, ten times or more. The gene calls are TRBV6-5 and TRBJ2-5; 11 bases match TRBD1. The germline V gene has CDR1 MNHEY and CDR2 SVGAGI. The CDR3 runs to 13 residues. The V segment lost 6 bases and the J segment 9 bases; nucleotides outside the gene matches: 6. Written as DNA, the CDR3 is TGTGCCAGCAGCTCCGGGACAGGGGGAGCCCAGTACTTC. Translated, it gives CASSSGTGGAQYF.

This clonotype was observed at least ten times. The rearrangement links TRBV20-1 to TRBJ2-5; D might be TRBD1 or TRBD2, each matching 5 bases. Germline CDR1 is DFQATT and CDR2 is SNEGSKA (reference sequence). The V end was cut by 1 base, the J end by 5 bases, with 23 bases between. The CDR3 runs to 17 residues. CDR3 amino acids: CSARGELETGGWETQYF. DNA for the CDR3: TGCAGTGCTAGAGGTGAACTCGAAACAGGAGGTTGGGAGACCCAGTACTTC.

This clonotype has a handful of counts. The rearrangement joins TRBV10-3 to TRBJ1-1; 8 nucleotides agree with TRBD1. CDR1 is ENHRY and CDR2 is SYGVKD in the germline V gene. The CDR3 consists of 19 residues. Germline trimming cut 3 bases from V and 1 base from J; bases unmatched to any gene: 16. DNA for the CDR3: TGTGCCATCAGTGATTGGGACAGGTCTCTTAATCCGGGGAACACTGAAGCTTTCTTT. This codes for CAISDWDRSLNPGNTEAFF.

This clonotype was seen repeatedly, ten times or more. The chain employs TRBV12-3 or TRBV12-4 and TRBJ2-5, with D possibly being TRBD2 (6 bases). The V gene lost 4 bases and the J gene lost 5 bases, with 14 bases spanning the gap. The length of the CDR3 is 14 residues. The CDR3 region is CASSSTGGSETQYF. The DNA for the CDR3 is TGTGCCAGCAGTTCCACCGGGGGTAGTGAGACCCAGTACTTC.

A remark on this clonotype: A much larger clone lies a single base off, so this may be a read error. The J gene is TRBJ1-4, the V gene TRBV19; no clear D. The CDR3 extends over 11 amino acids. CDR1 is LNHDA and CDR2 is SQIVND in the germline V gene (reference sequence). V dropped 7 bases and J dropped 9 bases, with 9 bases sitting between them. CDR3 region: CASNVGKKLFF. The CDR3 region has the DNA TGTGCCAGTAACGTGGGTAAAAAACTGTTTTTT. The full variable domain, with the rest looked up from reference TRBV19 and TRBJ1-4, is DGGITQSPKYLFRKEGQNVTLSCEQNLNHDAMYWYRQDPGQGLRLIYYSQIVNDFQKGDIAEGYSVSREKKESFPLTVTSAQKNPTAFYLCASNVGKKLFFGSGTQLSVL.